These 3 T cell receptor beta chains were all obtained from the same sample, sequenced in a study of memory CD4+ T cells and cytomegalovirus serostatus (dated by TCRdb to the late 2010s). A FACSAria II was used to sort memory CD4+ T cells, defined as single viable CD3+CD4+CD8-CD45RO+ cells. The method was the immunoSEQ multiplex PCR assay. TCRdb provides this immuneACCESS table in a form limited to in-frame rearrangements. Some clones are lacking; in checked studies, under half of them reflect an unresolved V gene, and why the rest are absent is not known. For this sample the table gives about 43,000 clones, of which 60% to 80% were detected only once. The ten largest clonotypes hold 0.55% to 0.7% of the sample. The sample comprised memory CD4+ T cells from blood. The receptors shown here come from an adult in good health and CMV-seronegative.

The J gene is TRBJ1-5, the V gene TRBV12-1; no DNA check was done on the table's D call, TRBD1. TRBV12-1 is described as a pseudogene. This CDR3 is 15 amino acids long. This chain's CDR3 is CASGISGAGNQPQHF. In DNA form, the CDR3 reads TGTGCCAGCGGGATATCAGGGGCCGGGAATCAGCCCCAGCATTTT.

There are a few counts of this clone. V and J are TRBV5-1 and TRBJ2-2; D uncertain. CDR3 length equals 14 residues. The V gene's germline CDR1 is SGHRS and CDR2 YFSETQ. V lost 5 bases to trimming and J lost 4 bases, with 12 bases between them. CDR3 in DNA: TGCGCCAGCAGTGGCGGCAGAGGCACCGGGGAGCTGTTTTTT. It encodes CASSGGRGTGELFF.

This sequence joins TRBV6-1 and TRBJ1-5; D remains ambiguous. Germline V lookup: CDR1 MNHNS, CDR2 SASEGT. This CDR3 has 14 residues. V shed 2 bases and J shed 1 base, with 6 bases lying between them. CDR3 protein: CASSETGSNQPQHF. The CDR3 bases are TGTGCCAGCAGTGAAACTGGGAGCAATCAGCCCCAGCATTTT.